This T cell receptor beta chain came from a study of early T cells in non-severe SARS-CoV-2 infection. General study results and limits: Lookups in VDJdb leaned toward anti-spike CD8 responses and missed private and CD4 specificities.

TCRdb called the 5' RACE reads again in MiXCR, with one record for every CDR3 protein. Here the sample spans roughly 75,000 distinct CDR3 sequences, over 9% being singletons. This clonotype has only a few counts. Its target is unknown. Per germline, CDR1 SGHRS and CDR2 YFSETQ. This CDR3 has 16 amino acids. Unmatched junction bases numbered 6, after V lost 4 bases and J lost 4 bases. The TCR originated in an adult who was a healthcare worker with PCR-confirmed SARS-CoV-2 infection or an uninfected control (not recorded which). V gene TRBV5-1 combines with J gene TRBJ2-6; 9 positions match TRBD2. Sequenced: whole blood. CDR3 in amino acids: CASSPGLASGANVLTF. The CDR3 DNA follows: TGCGCCAGCAGCCCGGGACTAGCTTCCGGGGCCAACGTCCTGACTTTC.